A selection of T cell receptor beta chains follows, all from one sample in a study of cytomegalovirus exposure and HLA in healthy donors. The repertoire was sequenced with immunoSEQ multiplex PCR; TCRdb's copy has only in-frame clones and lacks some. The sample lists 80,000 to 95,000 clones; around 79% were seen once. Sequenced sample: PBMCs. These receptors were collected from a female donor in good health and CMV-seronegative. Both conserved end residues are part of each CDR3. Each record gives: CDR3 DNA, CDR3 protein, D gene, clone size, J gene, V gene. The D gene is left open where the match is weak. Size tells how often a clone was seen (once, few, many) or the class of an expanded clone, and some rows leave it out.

TGTGCCAGCAGCCCCCAGGGAGGATATACTGAAGCTTTCTTT	CASSPQGGYTEAFF	-	-	TRBJ1-1	TRBV14
TGCGCCAGCAGCAAACCGGGACAAATCGAGACCCAGTACTTC	CASSKPGQIETQYF	-	-	TRBJ2-5	TRBV5-1
TGTGCCAGCAGCTTCCTAGGGGAAGCCGATGGCTACACCTTC	CASSFLGEADGYTF	-	-	TRBJ1-2	TRBV5-6
TGTGCCATCAGTGTGGGACAGGGATCTGGGGCCAACGTCCTGACTTTC	CAISVGQGSGANVLTF	TRBD1	-	TRBJ2-6	TRBV10-3
TGTGCCAGCAGCCCGGTCTCCGGGACAGGGGCCTACGAGCAGTACTTC	CASSPVSGTGAYEQYF	TRBD1	-	TRBJ2-7	TRBV28
TGTGCCAGCAGCTTAATCAGGGGACCCATTTACGAGCAGTACTTC	CASSLIRGPIYEQYF	-	-	TRBJ2-7	TRBV7-2
TGTGCCAGCAGTTTACCGGGACAACTGAACACTGAAGCTTTCTTT	CASSLPGQLNTEAFF	-	-	TRBJ1-1	TRBV28
TGCGCCAGCAGCTTGTCGGACAGGGGGGATGGCTACACCTTC	CASSLSDRGDGYTF	TRBD1	-	TRBJ1-2	TRBV5-1
TGTGCCAGAAGCTTGGTCAGCGGGGAGACATCCACAGATACGCAGTATTTT	CARSLVSGETSTDTQYF	TRBD2	-	TRBJ2-3	TRBV5-3
TGTGCCAGCAGGTATAGCGGGAGCGGTATCTACGAGCAGTACTTC	CASRYSGSGIYEQYF	TRBD2	-	TRBJ2-7	TRBV6-5
TGTGCCAGCAGCTTAGACAGGGACGACGAGCAGTACTTC	CASSLDRDDEQYF	-	-	TRBJ2-7	TRBV7-6
TGTGCCTGGCGGACTAGCAACCTTAATGAGCAGTTCTTC	CAWRTSNLNEQFF	TRBD2	-	TRBJ2-1	TRBV30
TGTGCCAGCACTTTAACCGGGACAGGGACCTACGAGCAGTACTTC	CASTLTGTGTYEQYF	TRBD1	-	TRBJ2-7	TRBV7-9
TGTGCCAGCAGCCCTACAGGGGCCGCTAACTATGGCTACACCTTC	CASSPTGAANYGYTF	TRBD1	-	TRBJ1-2	TRBV6-4
TGCGCCAGCAGTCAGAACGGGGACAAGGACACTGAAGCTTTCTTT	CASSQNGDKDTEAFF	-	few	TRBJ1-1	TRBV23-1
TGCGCCAGCAGCTTGGACAGGGGGCTAGCTGGAAACACCATATATTTT	CASSLDRGLAGNTIYF	TRBD1	few	TRBJ1-3	TRBV5-1
TGTGCCAGCAGCGATTTCGGGTCCTACAATGAGCAGTTCTTC	CASSDFGSYNEQFF	-	-	TRBJ2-1	TRBV7-2
TGTGCCAGCAGCCGGTATGGTCAGGACGAGCAGTACTTC	CASSRYGQDEQYF	-	-	TRBJ2-7	TRBV7-2
TGTGCCAGCAGCTTACCGGGTAACTATGGCTACACCTTC	CASSLPGNYGYTF	-	-	TRBJ1-2	TRBV7-8
TGTGCCAGCAGTTTATCGAGGCAGGGGGATGAAAAACTGTTTTTT	CASSLSRQGDEKLFF	TRBD1	few	TRBJ1-4	TRBV27
TGCGCCAGCAGTAAAGGACAGGCTAATAGTCAAGAGACCCAGTACTTC	CASSKGQANSQETQYF	TRBD1	-	TRBJ2-5	TRBV5-1
TGTGCCTGGAGTGTCGGAGGGTCGGCCTTCGGTGAAAAACTGTTTTTT	CAWSVGGSAFGEKLFF	-	once	TRBJ1-4	TRBV30
TGTGCCAGTAGCTACCAGGGGGGGAACACTGAAGCTTTCTTT	CASSYQGGNTEAFF	TRBD1	-	TRBJ1-1	TRBV19